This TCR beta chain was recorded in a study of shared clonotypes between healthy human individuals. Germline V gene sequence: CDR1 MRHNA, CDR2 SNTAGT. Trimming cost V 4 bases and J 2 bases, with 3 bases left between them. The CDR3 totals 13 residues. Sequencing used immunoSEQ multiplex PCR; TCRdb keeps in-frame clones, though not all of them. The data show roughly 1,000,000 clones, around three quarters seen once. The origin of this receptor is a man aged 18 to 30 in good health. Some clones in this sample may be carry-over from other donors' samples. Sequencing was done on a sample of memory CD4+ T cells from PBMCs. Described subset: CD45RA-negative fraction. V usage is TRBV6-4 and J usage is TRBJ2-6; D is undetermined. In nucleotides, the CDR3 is TGTGCCAGCAGTGCGCCTGGGGCCAACGTCCTGACTTTC. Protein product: CASSAPGANVLTF.